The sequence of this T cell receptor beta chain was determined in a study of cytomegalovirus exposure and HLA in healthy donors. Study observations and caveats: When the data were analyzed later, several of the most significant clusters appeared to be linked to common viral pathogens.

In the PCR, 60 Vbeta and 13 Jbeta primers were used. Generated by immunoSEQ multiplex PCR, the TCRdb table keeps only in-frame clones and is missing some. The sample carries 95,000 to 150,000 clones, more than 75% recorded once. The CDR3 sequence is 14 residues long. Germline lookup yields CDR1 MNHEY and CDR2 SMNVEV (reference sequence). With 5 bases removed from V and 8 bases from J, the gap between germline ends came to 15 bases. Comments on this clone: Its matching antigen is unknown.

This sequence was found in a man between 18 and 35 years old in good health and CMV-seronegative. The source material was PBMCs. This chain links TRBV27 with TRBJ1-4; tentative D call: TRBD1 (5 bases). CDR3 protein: CASSDTSAGEKLFF. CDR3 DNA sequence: TGTGCCAGCAGTGACACGTCGGCAGGGGAAAAACTGTTTTTT. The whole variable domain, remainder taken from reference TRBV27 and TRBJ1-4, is EAQVTQNPRYLITVTGKKLTVTCSQNMNHEYMSWYRQDPGLGLRQIYYSMNVEVTDKGDVPEGYKVSRKEKRNFPLILESPSPNQTSLYFCASSDTSAGEKLFFGSGTQLSVL.